This section outlines one T cell receptor beta chain sequence together with its context. The target antigen is unknown. Trimming cost V 1 base and J 4 bases, with 13 bases left between them. CDR3 length: 15 amino acids. Germline V gene lookup returns CDR1 MGHDK and CDR2 SYGVNS. Using immunoSEQ multiplex PCR, the repertoire was profiled, and TCRdb retains in-frame clones only, with some absent. Of 13,000 to 15,000 clones listed, approximately 63% are singletons. The data belong to a study of CD4+ T cells in melanoma. Study outcomes and limitations: Reportedly, melanoma neoantigen-specific CD4+ T cells showed varied differentiation states. A reported correlation linked neoantigen-specific CD4+ T cells to CD8+, macrophage and B cell function.

Sequenced material: cells from a culture (not recorded whether cultured in vitro). V gene TRBV25-1 combines with J gene TRBJ2-5; a possible D gene is TRBD2 (6 bases). The TCR originated in a human donor with melanoma. CDR3 loop: CASSESGGAGETQYF. DNA of the CDR3: TGTGCCAGCAGTGAATCCGGCGGGGCTGGAGAGACCCAGTACTTC. The full variable domain, with the rest looked up from reference TRBV25-1 and TRBJ2-5, is EADIYQTPRYLVIGTGKKITLECSQTMGHDKMYWYQQDPGMELHLIHYSYGVNSTEKGDLSSESTVSRIRTEHFPLTLESARPSHTSQYLCASSESGGAGETQYFGPGTRLLVL.